Listed below are T cell receptor beta chains from one sample, sequenced in a study of immune characterization of retroperitoneal liposarcoma. TCRdb re-derived calls from the PCR reads in MiXCR, one entry per CDR3 protein. The repertoire holds some 3,000 distinct CDR3 sequences, 35% to 50% seen once, with about half in the top ten. The sample consisted of tumor tissue. The source is a male donor with retroperitoneal liposarcoma. CDR3s include the opening cysteine and the closing phenylalanine or tryptophan. D genes are given only for firm matches. The size of a clone is reported for some rows only, either as once, few or many, or as a class for expanded clones.

CASSFGVINEQFF	TGTGCCAGCAGCTTTGGTGTTATCAATGAGCAGTTCTTC	TRBV7-2	once	NA	TRBJ2-1
CASSEITAWEFF	TGTGCCAGCAGTGAAATAACCGCATGGGAGTTCTTC	TRBV6-1	medium-sized	NA	TRBJ2-1
CASSLQPGETQYF	TGTGCCAGCAGCTTACAGCCCGGCGAGACCCAGTACTTC	TRBV7-6	NA	NA	TRBJ2-5
CASSLVVGAEAFF	TGTGCCAGCAGTTTGGTAGTTGGGGCTGAAGCTTTCTTT	TRBV27	few	NA	TRBJ1-1
CASSLYEGKGSPLHF	TGTGCCAGCAGCTTATACGAGGGAAAGGGCTCACCCCTCCACTTT	TRBV11-2	once	NA	TRBJ1-6
CASSLVWREGNEQFF	TGTGCCAGCAGCTTAGTATGGCGGGAGGGGAATGAGCAGTTCTTC	TRBV7-6	NA	TRBD2	TRBJ2-1
CASSPRGEGLETQYF	TGTGCCAGCAGCCCACGGGGGGAGGGCCTTGAGACCCAGTACTTC	TRBV3-1	few	TRBD2	TRBJ2-5
CASSQDHQSLAKNIQYF	TGCGCCAGCAGCCAAGATCACCAAAGTCTAGCCAAAAACATTCAGTACTTC	TRBV4-3	NA	NA	TRBJ2-4
CASSLELASAYNEQYF	TGTGCCAGCAGCTTAGAGTTAGCTTCAGCCTACAATGAGCAGTACTTC	TRBV7-7	few	NA	TRBJ2-7
CASSPGFEYNEQFF	TGTGCCAGCAGCCCAGGGTTCGAATACAATGAGCAGTTCTTC	TRBV6-6	few	NA	TRBJ2-1
CASKRTSGGGETQYF	TGTGCCAGCAAAAGGACTAGCGGGGGGGGAGAGACCCAGTACTTC	TRBV6-1	NA	TRBD2	TRBJ2-5
CASIANINEQFF	TGTGCCAGCATTGCGAACATCAATGAGCAGTTCTTC	TRBV6-1	NA	NA	TRBJ2-1
CASSEAQEPYNEQLF	TGTGCCAGCAGTGAAGCCCAGGAACCCTACAATGAGCAGTTATTC	TRBV6-1	NA	NA	TRBJ2-1
CASSAGGEGRTQYF	TGTGCCAGCAGCGCAGGGGGGGAGGGCCGGACCCAGTACTTC	TRBV7-2	medium-sized	NA	TRBJ2-5
CASTAASTDTQYF	TGCGCCAGCACCGCAGCTAGCACAGATACGCAGTATTTT	TRBV10-2	NA	NA	TRBJ2-3
CASSSRLSNEQFF	TGTGCCAGCAGTTCTCGACTGAGCAATGAGCAGTTCTTC	TRBV6-5	NA	NA	TRBJ2-1
CSARGPETYNEQFF	TGCAGTGCTAGAGGACCGGAAACCTACAATGAGCAGTTCTTC	TRBV20-1	NA	NA	TRBJ2-1
CASSELAGGPETQYF	TGTGCCAGCAGTGAACTAGCGGGAGGGCCAGAGACCCAGTACTTC	TRBV6-1	NA	TRBD2	TRBJ2-5
CASSNKGLAGPNTGELFF	TGTGCCAGCAGTAACAAGGGACTAGCGGGACCGAACACCGGGGAGCTGTTTTTT	TRBV6-5	NA	TRBD2	TRBJ2-2
CASSLGGSGRWPFF	TGTGCCAGCAGCTTAGGGGGTAGCGGGAGGTGGCCGTTCTTC	TRBV7-2	NA	TRBD2	TRBJ2-1
CASSLVLGVNEQFF	TGCGCCAGCAGCCTTGTCTTGGGTGTCAATGAGCAGTTCTTC	TRBV4-3	few	NA	TRBJ2-1
CASSFDRGEETQYF	TGTGCCAGCAGTTTCGACAGGGGTGAGGAGACCCAGTACTTC	TRBV27	NA	TRBD1	TRBJ2-5
CASSLGYYEQFF	TGTGCCAGCAGCTTAGGATATTACGAGCAGTTCTTC	TRBV7-2	NA	NA	TRBJ2-1
CASSSSAGVGRELFF	TGTGCCAGCAGTTCCTCCGCCGGAGTCGGCCGGGAGCTGTTTTTT	TRBV27	NA	NA	TRBJ2-2
CASRGLAVGGSYEQYF	TGTGCCAGTCGGGGACTAGCGGTTGGGGGATCCTACGAGCAGTACTTC	TRBV6-6	NA	TRBD2	TRBJ2-7
CASSERAGGGFEQYF	TGTGCCAGCAGTGAAAGAGCTGGTGGTGGTTTCGAGCAGTACTTC	TRBV6-2/TRBV6-3	NA	NA	TRBJ2-7
CASSLEGSSYNEQFF	TGTGCCAGCAGTTTAGAAGGAAGCTCCTACAATGAGCAGTTCTTC	TRBV27	NA	NA	TRBJ2-1
CASSENTENTEAFF	TGCGCCAGCAGTGAGAATACGGAGAACACTGAAGCTTTCTTT	TRBV10-2	NA	NA	TRBJ1-1
CASSLRDRIDQYF	TGTGCCAGCAGCTTAAGAGACAGAATTGACCAGTACTTC	TRBV7-2	once	NA	TRBJ2-5
CASRGGRQGSVEQYF	TGTGCCAGCCGAGGCGGTAGACAGGGATCGGTTGAGCAGTACTTC	TRBV7-8	few	TRBD1	TRBJ2-5
CASSLVLSRANYEQFF	TGTGCCAGCAGCTTAGTCCTTTCTAGGGCCAACTATGAGCAGTTCTTC	TRBV7-9	medium-sized	NA	TRBJ2-1
CASSYPESQETQYF	TGTGCCAGCAGTTATCCGGAATCCCAAGAGACCCAGTACTTC	TRBV12-3/TRBV12-4	NA	NA	TRBJ2-5
CATHRGSHNEQYF	TGTGCCACCCACCGGGGGTCCCACAATGAGCAGTACTTC	TRBV6-1	few	NA	TRBJ2-5
CASSSTRKNTEAFF	TGTGCCAGCAGTTCTACGCGAAAGAACACTGAAGCTTTCTTT	TRBV12-3/TRBV12-4	NA	NA	TRBJ1-1
CASSQEGALNEQFF	TGTGCCAGCAGCCAAGAGGGAGCTCTCAATGAGCAGTTCTTC	TRBV14	NA	NA	TRBJ2-1
CASSGLAGVHEQYF	TGTGCCAGCAGTGGGCTAGCGGGAGTACATGAGCAGTACTTC	TRBV6-1	NA	TRBD2	TRBJ2-7
CASSLEGADPHNEQFF	TGTGCCAGCAGCTTAGAGGGTGCAGATCCGCACAATGAGCAGTTCTTC	TRBV7-8	medium-sized	NA	TRBJ2-1
CACLAGGYNEQYF	TGTGCCTGCCTAGCGGGAGGCTACAATGAGCAGTACTTC	TRBV6-6	few	TRBD2	TRBJ2-7
CASSTPQSTDTQYF	TGTGCCAGCAGTACCCCCCAGAGCACAGATACGCAGTATTTT	TRBV6-1	few	NA	TRBJ2-3
CACLAGGYNEQFF	TGTGCCTGCCTAGCGGGAGGCTACAATGAGCAGTTCTTC	TRBV6-1	few	TRBD2	TRBJ2-1
CASRLHEATGDTEAFF	TGTGCCAGCAGGCTCCATGAGGCTACTGGGGACACTGAAGCTTTCTTT	TRBV6-1	medium-sized	NA	TRBJ1-1
CASSQVLAGGNYEQYF	TGCGCCAGCAGCCAAGTCCTAGCGGGAGGGAACTACGAGCAGTACTTC	TRBV4-1	NA	TRBD2	TRBJ2-7
CASKGADRQETQYF	TGTGCCAGCAAAGGAGCGGACAGGCAAGAGACCCAGTACTTC	TRBV12-3/TRBV12-4	NA	TRBD1	TRBJ2-5
CASGKTSRGSGDTQYF	TGTGCCAGCGGGAAAACCTCCAGGGGGTCAGGAGATACGCAGTATTTT	TRBV6-5	NA	TRBD1	TRBJ2-3
CASMAGDDDTQYF	TGTGCCAGCATGGCGGGAGATGACGATACGCAGTATTTT	TRBV6-6	NA	TRBD2	TRBJ2-3
CASSQDTDSSSYEQYF	TGTGCCAGCAGTCAGGATACGGACTCCTCCTCCTACGAGCAGTACTTC	TRBV6-1	few	NA	TRBJ2-7
CASSLGSTGELFF	TGTGCCAGCAGTTTAGGTAGCACCGGGGAGCTGTTTTTT	TRBV12-3/TRBV12-4	NA	NA	TRBJ2-2
CASSTFDQEDTQYF	TGTGCCAGCAGTACCTTTGACCAGGAAGATACGCAGTATTTT	TRBV6-1	few	NA	TRBJ2-3
CASSPRDRGQETQYF	TGTGCCAGCAGCCCCCGGGACAGGGGGCAAGAGACCCAGTACTTC	TRBV11-3	NA	TRBD1	TRBJ2-5
CAWSEVAGSYEQYF	TGTGCCTGGAGTGAGGTGGCGGGTTCCTACGAGCAGTACTTC	TRBV30	few	NA	TRBJ2-7
CASSEAGSRDLGDEQFF	TGTGCCAGCAGTGAAGCCGGTAGCAGAGACCTGGGCGATGAGCAGTTCTTC	TRBV6-1	NA	NA	TRBJ2-1
CASSPYLSAEQYF	TGTGCCAGCAGTCCATACCTCTCGGCCGAGCAGTACTTC	TRBV27	NA	NA	TRBJ2-7
CASRPGQGLAKNIQYF	TGTGCCAGCAGGCCGGGACAGGGATTAGCCAAAAACATTCAGTACTTC	TRBV6-1	NA	TRBD1	TRBJ2-4
CASSSTGSYNEQFF	TGTGCCAGCAGTTCGACTGGCTCCTACAATGAGCAGTTCTTC	TRBV12-3/TRBV12-4	few	NA	TRBJ2-1
CASRLGLAGAYNEQFF	TGTGCCAGCAGACTAGGACTAGCGGGGGCCTACAATGAGCAGTTCTTC	TRBV6-1	NA	TRBD2	TRBJ2-1